The clone carrying this T cell receptor (beta chain) was seen only a few times. What it recognizes is unknown. The data were taken from a study of post-analysis software for immune sequencing data. In the study overall: As for disease course, relapsing-remitting, secondary progressive and progressive-relapsing multiple sclerosis were all included.

V was pared by 5 bases and J by 4 bases, with 15 bases between. The CDR3 contains 15 residues. Study outcomes and limitations: In multiple sclerosis, normalized Chao1 diversity was significantly below that of controls. Patients carried five TRBV segments more frequently than controls did, and TRBV5-6, TRBV5-1 and TRBV20-1 were among them.

Libraries were made from TCR beta cDNA, and they carried unique molecular identifiers. TCRdb reprocessed the PCR reads via MiXCR and lists one record per CDR3 protein. Of fewer than 850,000 distinct CDR3 sequences listed, roughly 46% are singletons. The specimen was blood. The gene calls are TRBV12-3 or TRBV12-4 and TRBJ2-1; unclear D gene. This sequence originates from a girl under 18 with multiple sclerosis. CDR3 sequence: CASSPPGFSYNEQFF. The CDR3 nucleotides are TGTGCCAGCAGTCCACCAGGTTTCAGTTACAATGAGCAGTTCTTC.